The 13 T cell receptor beta chains listed next were all sequenced from one sample in a study of shared clonotypes between healthy human individuals. Assay: immunoSEQ multiplex PCR; the TCRdb copy retains only in-frame clones and omits some. The data hold over a million clones, with approximately 80% observed a single time. Input material: memory CD4+ T cells from PBMCs. Regarding subset: CD45RA-negative fraction. The source is a man aged 18 to 30 in good health. Some clones in this sample may be carry-over from other donors' samples.

The chain has TRBV28 and TRBJ2-1; perhaps TRBD2 as D (5 bases). This CDR3 comprises 14 residues. The V end lost 6 bases, the J end lost 6 bases, and 15 bases lay between the germline ends. Germline V gene data show CDR1 as MDHEN and CDR2 as SYDVKM. The CDR3 spells CASRVSPSSNEQFF. CDR3 DNA: TGTGCCAGCAGGGTATCCCCTAGCTCCAATGAGCAGTTCTTC.

The chain recombines TRBV27 with TRBJ2-5, with 7 bases aligning to TRBD2. The junction had 5 bases not matched to a gene; V was cut back by 2 bases and J by 5 bases. Germline-derived CDR1 and CDR2 are MNHEY and SMNVEV (reference sequence). This CDR3 has 14 residues. CDR3 DNA: TGTGCCAGCAGTTTACTTCGGGGAGGGGAGACCCAGTACTTC. Translating gives CASSLLRGGETQYF.

The chain has TRBV25-1 and TRBJ2-1, with D unresolved. Trimming took off 5 bases at V and 1 base at J, with 9 bases between the two ends. This CDR3 is built from 14 residues. Germline loops: CDR1 MGHDK, CDR2 SYGVNS. CDR3 sequence: CASSPLGSYNEQFF. DNA for the CDR3: TGTGCCAGCAGTCCCCTGGGGTCCTACAATGAGCAGTTCTTC.

To note about this clone: The same CDR3 arises from other DNA sequences in this sample as well. The genes are TRBV28 and TRBJ1-2; the match to TRBD1 covers 7 bases. J lost 0 bases, V lost 4 bases, and 2 bases had no gene match. The CDR3 sequence is 14 residues long. Germline CDR1 is MDHEN and CDR2 is SYDVKM. CDR3 sequence: CASSSGTANYGYTF. Here the CDR3 DNA reads TGTGCCAGCAGTTCGGGGACAGCTAACTATGGCTACACCTTC.

This clone was seen more than once but under ten times. This chain joins TRBV2 and TRBJ1-5, with a weak D call TRBD1 (5 bases). The CDR3 spans 13 residues. Germline CDR1 and CDR2: SNHLY and FYNNEI. V shed 7 bases and J shed 5 bases, with 12 bases lying between them. The CDR3 reads CASKTENYQPQHF. DNA of the CDR3: TGTGCCAGCAAGACAGAGAATTATCAGCCCCAGCATTTT.

The rearrangement uses TRBV27 and TRBJ1-5; weak D call: TRBD1 (5 bases). The germline V gene encodes CDR1 MNHEY and CDR2 SMNVEV (reference sequence). The ends were cut back, 6 bases at V and 0 bases at J, with 15 bases in the middle. This CDR3 region has 16 residues. The CDR3 region is CASRPQALYSNQPQHF. CDR3 DNA: TGTGCCAGCAGACCACAGGCGCTATATAGCAATCAGCCCCAGCATTTT.

The sample holds one count of this clone. The rearrangement uses TRBV5-4 and TRBJ1-1; possibly TRBD1 for D (6 bases). CDR1 and CDR2 from the germline V gene are SGHNT and YYREEE (reference sequence). The CDR3 extends over 14 amino acids. V dropped 4 bases and J dropped 5 bases, with 15 bases sitting between them. DNA of the CDR3: TGTGCCAGCAGCGAACCACAGGGAATGACTGAAGCTTTCTTT. Residues: CASSEPQGMTEAFF.

This clone was observed at least ten times. The chain uses TRBV2 and TRBJ2-7, with D possibly being TRBD1 or TRBD2 (5 bases each). Looked up from germline, CDR1 is SNHLY and CDR2 is FYNNEI. The CDR3 is 17 amino acids. Trimming took off 0 bases at V and 2 bases at J, with 17 bases between the two ends. CDR3 residues: CASSEALGQGAPYEQYF. The CDR3 DNA reads as TGTGCCAGCAGTGAAGCCCTCGGGCAGGGAGCTCCCTACGAGCAGTACTTC.

This chain uses TRBV4-1 with TRBJ2-7; 8 nucleotides agree with TRBD2. Germline V gives CDR1 MGHRA, CDR2 YSYEKL. The CDR3 totals 17 residues. The V and J ends lost 1 base and 0 bases, in that order; junction bases with no gene match: 8. CDR3 residues: CASSQAGTSWFSYEQYF. The CDR3 region has the DNA TGCGCCAGCAGCCAAGCAGGGACTAGTTGGTTCTCCTACGAGCAGTACTTC.

V usage is TRBV19 and J usage is TRBJ2-7, with TRBD1 matching over 9 bases. Germline V gene data show CDR1 as LNHDA and CDR2 as SQIVND (reference sequence). The CDR3 runs 14 residues. J gave up 2 bases and V 4 bases, and 3 bases lay outside the gene matches. The CDR3: CASSRGQGPYEQYF. The CDR3 nucleotides read TGTGCCAGTAGTAGGGGACAGGGACCCTACGAGCAGTACTTC.

V usage is TRBV7-2 and J usage is TRBJ1-2, with 7 bases fitting TRBD1. The V and J ends lost 2 bases and 8 bases, in that order; junction bases with no gene match: 14. CDR3 length: 16 amino acids. Per germline, CDR1 SGHTA and CDR2 FQGNSA. CDR3 sequence reads: CASSLPTGTAVRGYTF. The CDR3 coding sequence is TGTGCCAGCAGCTTACCAACCGGGACAGCCGTGCGAGGCTACACCTTC.

This clone was counted only a few times. The V gene is TRBV7-9, the J gene TRBJ2-7; unclear D gene. The CDR3 spans 14 residues. V lost 3 bases and J 6 bases, leaving 15 bases between the germline ends. Looked up from germline, CDR1 is SEHNR and CDR2 is FQNEAQ (reference sequence). The CDR3 sequence: CASSLSSQSGEQYF. The CDR3 region has the DNA TGTGCCAGCAGCTTGAGTAGCCAAAGTGGCGAGCAGTACTTC.

The chain is built from TRBV6-4 and TRBJ1-2; 8 bases line up with TRBD1. Trimming cost V 6 bases and J 4 bases; bases outside gene matches: 10. This CDR3 has 15 residues. In germline, CDR1 is MRHNA, CDR2 SNTAGT. Here the CDR3 DNA reads TGTGCCAGCAGAGAAGGACAGGGAATTGGCTATGGCTACACCTTC. It encodes CASREGQGIGYGYTF.